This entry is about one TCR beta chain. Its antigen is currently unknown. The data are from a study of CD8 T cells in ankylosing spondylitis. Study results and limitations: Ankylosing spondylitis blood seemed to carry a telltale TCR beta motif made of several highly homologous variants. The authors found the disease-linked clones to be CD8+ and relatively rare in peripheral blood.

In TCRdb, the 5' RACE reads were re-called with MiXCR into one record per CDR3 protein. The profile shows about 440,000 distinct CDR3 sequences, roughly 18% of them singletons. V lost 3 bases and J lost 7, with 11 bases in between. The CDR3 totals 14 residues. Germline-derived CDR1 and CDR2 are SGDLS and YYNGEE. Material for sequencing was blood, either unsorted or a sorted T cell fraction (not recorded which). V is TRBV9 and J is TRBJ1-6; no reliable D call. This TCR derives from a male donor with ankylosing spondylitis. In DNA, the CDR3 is TGTGCCAGCAGCGCCGACATCGGAAATTCACCCCTCCACTTT. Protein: CASSADIGNSPLHF.